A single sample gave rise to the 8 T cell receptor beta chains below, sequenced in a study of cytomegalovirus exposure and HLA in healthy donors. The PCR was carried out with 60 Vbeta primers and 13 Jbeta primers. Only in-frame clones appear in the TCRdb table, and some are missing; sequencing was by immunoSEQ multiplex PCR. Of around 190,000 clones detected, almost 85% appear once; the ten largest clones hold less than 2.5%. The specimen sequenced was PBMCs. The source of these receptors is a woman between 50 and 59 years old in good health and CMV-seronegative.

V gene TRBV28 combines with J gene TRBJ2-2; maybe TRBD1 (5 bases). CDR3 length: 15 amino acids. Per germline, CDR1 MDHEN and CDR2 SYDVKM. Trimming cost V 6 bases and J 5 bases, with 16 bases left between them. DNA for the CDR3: TGTGCCAGCAGCTCCCGCAGGGTAGGGACCGGGGAGCTGTTTTTT. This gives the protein CASSSRRVGTGELFF.

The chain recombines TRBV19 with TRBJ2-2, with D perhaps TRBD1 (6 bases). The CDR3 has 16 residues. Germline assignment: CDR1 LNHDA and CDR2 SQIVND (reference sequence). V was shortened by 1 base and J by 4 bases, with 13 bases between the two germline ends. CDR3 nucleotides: TGTGCCAGTAGTATAGGGGGGACATCTGTCACCGGGGAGCTGTTTTTT. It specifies CASSIGGTSVTGELFF.

CDR3 protein: CAWSVQGAGANVLTF. The CDR3, as DNA: TGTGCCTGGAGCGTGCAGGGGGCTGGGGCCAACGTCCTGACTTTC. This chain links TRBV30 with TRBJ2-6, with TRBD1 matching over 7 bases. The CDR3 contains 15 residues. The junction had 4 bases not matched to a gene; V was cut back by 3 bases and J by 2 bases. Germline lookup yields CDR1 GTSNPN and CDR2 SVGIG (reference sequence).

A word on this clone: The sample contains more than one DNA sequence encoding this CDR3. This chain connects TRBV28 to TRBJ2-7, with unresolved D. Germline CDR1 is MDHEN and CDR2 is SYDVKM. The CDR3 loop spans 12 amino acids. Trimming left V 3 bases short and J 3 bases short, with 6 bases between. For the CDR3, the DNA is TGTGCCAGCAGTTTGTCGGGCTACGAGCAGTACTTC. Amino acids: CASSLSGYEQYF. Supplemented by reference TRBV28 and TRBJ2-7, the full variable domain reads DVKVTQSSRYLVKRTGEKVFLECVQDMDHENMFWYRQDPGLGLRLIYFSYDVKMKEKGDIPEGYSVSREKKERFSLILESASTNQTSMYLCASSLSGYEQYFGPGTRLTVT.

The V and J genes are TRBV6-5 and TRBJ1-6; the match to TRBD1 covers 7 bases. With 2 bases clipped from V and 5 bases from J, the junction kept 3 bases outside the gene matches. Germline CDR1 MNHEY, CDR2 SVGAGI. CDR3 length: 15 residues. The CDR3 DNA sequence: TGTGCCAGCAGTTACAGGGGGCGCAATAATTCACCCCTCCACTTT. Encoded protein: CASSYRGRNNSPLHF.

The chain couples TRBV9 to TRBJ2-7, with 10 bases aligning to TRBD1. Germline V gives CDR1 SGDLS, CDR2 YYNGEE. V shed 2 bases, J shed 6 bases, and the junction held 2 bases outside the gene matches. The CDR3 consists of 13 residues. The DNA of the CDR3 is TGTGCCAGCAGCGTCGGGACAGGGGTCGAGCAGTACTTC. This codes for CASSVGTGVEQYF.

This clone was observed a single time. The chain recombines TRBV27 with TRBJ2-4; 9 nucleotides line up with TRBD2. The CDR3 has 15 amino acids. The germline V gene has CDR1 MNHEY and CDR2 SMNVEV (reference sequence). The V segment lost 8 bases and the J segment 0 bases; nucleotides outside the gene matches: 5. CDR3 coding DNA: TGTGCCAGCCAGACTAGCGGATTAGCCAAAAACATTCAGTACTTC. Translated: CASQTSGLAKNIQYF.

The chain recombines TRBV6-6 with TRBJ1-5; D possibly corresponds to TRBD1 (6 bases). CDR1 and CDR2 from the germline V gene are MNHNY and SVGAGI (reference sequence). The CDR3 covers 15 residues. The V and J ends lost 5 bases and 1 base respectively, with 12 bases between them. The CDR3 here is CASSKDRGSNQPQHF. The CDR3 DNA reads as TGTGCCAGCAGTAAGGACAGAGGGAGCAATCAGCCCCAGCATTTT.